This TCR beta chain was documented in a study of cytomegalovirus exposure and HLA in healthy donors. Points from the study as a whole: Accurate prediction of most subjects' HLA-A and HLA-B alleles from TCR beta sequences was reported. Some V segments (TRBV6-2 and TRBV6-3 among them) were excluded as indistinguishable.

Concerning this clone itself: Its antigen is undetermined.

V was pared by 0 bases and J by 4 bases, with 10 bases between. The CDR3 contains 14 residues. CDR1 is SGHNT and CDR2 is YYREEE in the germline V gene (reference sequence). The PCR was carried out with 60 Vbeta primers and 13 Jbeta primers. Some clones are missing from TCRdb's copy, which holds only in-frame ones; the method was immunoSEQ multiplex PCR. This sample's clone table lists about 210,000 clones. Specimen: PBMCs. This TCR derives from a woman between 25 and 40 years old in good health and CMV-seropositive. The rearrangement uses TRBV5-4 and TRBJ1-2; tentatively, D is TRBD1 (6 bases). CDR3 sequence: CASSLGTASYGYTF. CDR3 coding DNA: TGTGCCAGCAGCTTGGGGACAGCAAGCTATGGCTACACCTTC.